Shown below are 15 T cell receptor beta chains from a single sample sequenced in a study of T cell responses to AZD1222 COVID-19 vaccine. Generated by immunoSEQ multiplex PCR, the TCRdb table keeps only in-frame clones and is missing some. Counted here are about 100,000 clones, about 88% occurring once; the ten biggest clones make up about 15%. The specimen comprised peripheral blood, sampled on day 0 of AZD1222 vaccination. These receptors all come from an adult in good health.

The chain employs TRBV10-2 and TRBJ1-2; possible D gene TRBD1, 5 bases. V gave up 7 bases and J gave up 6 bases, with 15 bases separating them. The V gene's germline CDR1 is WSHSY and CDR2 SAAADI. The CDR3 length is 13 residues. In DNA, the CDR3 is TGCGCCAGCAATGGGGGTGTTAATGATGGCTACACCTTC. Its translation: CASNGGVNDGYTF.

The chain joins TRBV19 to TRBJ1-2; no definite D call. Per germline, CDR1 LNHDA and CDR2 SQIVND (reference sequence). The V and J ends lost 3 bases and 3 bases respectively, with 11 bases between them. This CDR3 contains 14 residues. The CDR3 bases are TGTGCCAGTAGTATCCCGCCAGAGGACTATGGCTACACCTTC. This encodes CASSIPPEDYGYTF.

The CDR3 DNA follows: TGTGCCATCAGTGACAAACTAGCGGGAGGGGCGCCCTACGAGCAGTACTTC. Its protein is CAISDKLAGGAPYEQYF. The chain uses TRBV10-3 and TRBJ2-7; 13 bases match TRBD2. The V and J ends lost 3 bases and 2 bases, in that order; junction bases with no gene match: 7. The CDR3 runs 17 residues. CDR1 is ENHRY, CDR2 SYGVKD, per germline.

This chain uses TRBV5-5 with TRBJ2-7; 9 bases fit TRBD2. The CDR3 length is 14 residues. With V trimmed by 5 bases and J by 5 bases, 8 bases remained unmatched. Germline loops: CDR1 SGHKS, CDR2 YYEKEE (reference sequence). CDR3 residues: CASRFRLAGHEQYF. The CDR3, as DNA: TGTGCCAGCAGATTCCGTCTAGCGGGACACGAGCAGTACTTC.

The chain uses TRBV5-1 and TRBJ2-1; 8 bases agree with TRBD1. The CDR3 sequence is 15 residues long. Germline trimming cut 4 bases from V and 0 bases from J; bases unmatched to any gene: 3. Germline values: CDR1 SGHRS, CDR2 YFSETQ. The CDR3 DNA reads TGCGCCAGCAGCGATACAGGGGGCTCCTACAATGAGCAGTTCTTC. Its translation: CASSDTGGSYNEQFF. Looking up the rest from reference TRBV5-1 and TRBJ2-1 gives the full variable domain: KAGVTQTPRYLIKTRGQQVTLSCSPISGHRSVSWYQQTPGQGLQFLFEYFSETQRNKGNFPGRFSGRQFSNSRSEMNVSTLELGDSALYLCASSDTGGSYNEQFFGPGTRLTVL.

This clone was seen once. The chain uses TRBV2 and TRBJ2-3; 10 nucleotides line up with TRBD1. Germline V CDR1 and CDR2: SNHLY, FYNNEI. This CDR3 contains 13 residues. After removal of 9 bases from V and 4 bases from J, the junction contained 4 bases not matched to a gene. CDR3 protein: CASRTGGSDTQYF. The CDR3 DNA sequence: TGTGCCAGTCGGACAGGGGGATCAGATACGCAGTATTTT.

The V gene is TRBV30, the J gene TRBJ1-5; 7 bases are shared with TRBD1. CDR1 and CDR2 from the germline V gene are GTSNPN and SVGIG (reference sequence). V shed 4 bases, J shed 5 bases, and the junction held 2 bases outside the gene matches. CDR3 length: 12 residues. The CDR3 loop is CAWKGADQPQHF. The DNA for the CDR3 is TGTGCCTGGAAGGGGGCGGATCAGCCCCAGCATTTT.

The J gene is TRBJ2-4, the V gene TRBV29-1; weak D call: TRBD2 (6 bases). Germline CDR1 is SQVTM and CDR2 is ANQGSEA. The length of the CDR3 is 13 residues. Trimming took 4 bases from V and 6 from J, leaving 13 bases between them. The CDR3 coding sequence is TGCAGCGTTGGGGAATCGGAGGGAAACATTCAGTACTTC. This gives the protein CSVGESEGNIQYF. Complete variable domain (other parts from reference TRBV29-1 and TRBJ2-4): SAVISQKPSRDICQRGTSLTIQCQVDSQVTMMFWYRQQPGQSLTLIATANQGSEATYESGFVIDKFPISRPNLTFSTLTVSNMSPEDSSIYLCSVGESEGNIQYFGAGTRLSVL.

The chain carries TRBV7-9 and TRBJ2-7; possible D gene TRBD1, 5 bases. V was shortened by 5 bases and J by 3 bases, with 8 bases between the two germline ends. In germline, CDR1 is SEHNR, CDR2 FQNEAQ (reference sequence). The CDR3 sequence is 12 residues long. Written as DNA, the CDR3 is TGTGCCAGCAGCACGACAGACTACGAGCAGTACTTC. It encodes CASSTTDYEQYF.

The genes are TRBV18 and TRBJ2-7, with TRBD1 matching 7 bases. After removal of 5 bases from V and 1 base from J, the junction contained 11 bases not matched to a gene. This CDR3 has 16 residues. From germline, CDR1 is KGHSH and CDR2 LQKENI. The CDR3 loop reads CASSVTTTGNSYEQYF. As DNA, the CDR3 is TGTGCCAGCTCAGTGACCACGACAGGGAATTCCTACGAGCAGTACTTC.

The chain combines TRBV30 with TRBJ1-2, with D perhaps matching TRBD1 (5 bases). V lost 0 bases and J lost 4, with 12 bases in between. The germline V gene encodes CDR1 GTSNPN and CDR2 SVGIG (reference sequence). The CDR3 consists of 14 residues. The CDR3 region is CAWSVLWGGYGYTF. The CDR3 DNA reads as TGTGCCTGGAGTGTACTATGGGGGGGCTATGGCTACACCTTC.

The V call is TRBV6-5, the J call TRBJ1-1; D not certain. Trimming shortened V by 0 bases and J by 4 bases, and 12 bases separated the two germline ends. Germline V gene sequence: CDR1 MNHEY, CDR2 SVGAGI. This CDR3 has 15 residues. CDR3 sequence: CASSYSFWGSTEAFF. Here the CDR3 DNA reads TGTGCCAGCAGTTACTCCTTTTGGGGTAGCACTGAAGCTTTCTTT.

This sequence joins TRBV9 and TRBJ2-1; 10 bases agree with TRBD2. Per germline, CDR1 SGDLS and CDR2 YYNGEE. With 5 bases clipped from V and 2 bases from J, the junction kept 1 base outside the gene matches. This CDR3 is built from 14 residues. This CDR3 is CASRGLAAYNEQFF. CDR3 DNA: TGTGCCAGCAGAGGACTAGCGGCCTACAATGAGCAGTTCTTC. The variable domain in full, with the rest retrieved from reference TRBV9 and TRBJ2-1, is DSGVTQTPKHLITATGQRVTLRCSPRSGDLSVYWYQQSLDQGLQFLIQYYNGEERAKGNILERFSAQQFPDLHSELNLSSLELGDSALYFCASRGLAAYNEQFFGPGTRLTVL.

This clone was picked up a small number of times. The junction departs from germline at one end; a sequencing error may be responsible. This chain joins TRBV7-2 and TRBJ2-7; 7 positions agree with TRBD2. The CDR3 spans 16 residues. Germline CDR1 and CDR2: SGHTA and FQGNSA. The DNA of the CDR3 is TGTGCCAGCAGTTTTTCAGCGGGCGGGAGCTCCCACGAGCAGTACTTC. This encodes CASSFSAGGSSHEQYF. Filled out from reference TRBV7-2 and TRBJ2-7, the complete variable domain reads GAGVSQSPSNKVTEKGKDVELRCDPISGHTALYWYRQSLGQGLEFLIYFQGNSAPDKSGLPSDRFSAERTGGSVSTLTIQRTQQEDSAVYLCASSFSAGGSSHEQYFGPGTRLTVT.

The chain joins TRBV7-2 to TRBJ2-2; 9 positions match TRBD2. The CDR3 consists of 16 residues. Germline V gives CDR1 SGHTA, CDR2 FQGNSA. J lost 9 bases, V lost 3 bases, and 11 bases had no gene match. CDR3 bases: TGTGCCAGCAGCTTCCGAGGTAGCGGGAGCCTCCGGGAGCTGTTTTTT. This sequence encodes CASSFRGSGSLRELFF.